This T cell receptor (beta chain) was documented in a study of blood T cell repertoires in COVID-19. Study summary: Samples representing acute and convalescent COVID-19 were sourced from the United States, Italy and Spain. T cells, B-cell-depleted T cells, or PBMCs provided the cDNA or gDNA that served as material.

Profiled with immunoSEQ multiplex PCR; TCRdb holds only in-frame clones, not every one. Among 150,000 to 200,000 clones listed, roughly nine tenths were seen once. Losses at the gene ends were 0 bases for V and 2 bases for J; bases not matched to a gene: 5. The CDR3 is 16 amino acids. The germline gives CDR1 MGHRA, CDR2 YSYEKL. Study members were between 18 and 89 years old and lived in over 20 US regions. Cohort placement rested on clinical history that participants reported themselves. The sequencing sample was made of PBMCs or T cells enriched from blood (not recorded which). The chain links TRBV4-1 to TRBJ1-2; TRBD1 aligns across 8 bases. This receptor was identified in a woman between 40 and 55 years old with acute COVID-19. For the CDR3, the DNA is TGCGCCAGCAGCCAAGATCCAAACAGGGGGAACTATGGCTACACCTTC. Its translation is CASSQDPNRGNYGYTF.